These T cell receptor beta chains were read from a single sample in a study of blood T cell repertoires in COVID-19. Profiled with immunoSEQ multiplex PCR; TCRdb holds only in-frame clones, not every one. The table has roughly 170,000 clones, approximately 79% seen once. Specimen: peripheral blood. Receptors were obtained from a woman aged 60 to 75 with COVID-19, enrolled during active disease. Both conserved end residues are part of each CDR3. The order of the fields is J gene, clone size, D gene, V gene, CDR3 protein, CDR3 DNA. A D gene is named only where the DNA matches it firmly. The size entry is marked missing in some rows and otherwise reads once, few, many or a size class.

J gene: TRBJ1-1; clone size: once; D gene: .; V gene: TRBV18; CDR3 protein: CASSPKGGTEAFF; CDR3 DNA: TGTGCCAGCTCACCGAAAGGGGGCACTGAAGCTTTCTTT
J gene: TRBJ1-3; clone size: .; D gene: TRBD1; V gene: TRBV18; CDR3 protein: CASSQTGERNTIYF; CDR3 DNA: TGTGCCAGCTCGCAGACAGGGGAGAGGAACACCATATATTTT
J gene: TRBJ2-5; clone size: .; D gene: .; V gene: TRBV5-6; CDR3 protein: CASSFPQGIETQYF; CDR3 DNA: TGTGCCAGCAGCTTCCCTCAGGGGATAGAGACCCAGTACTTC
J gene: TRBJ1-1; clone size: .; D gene: .; V gene: TRBV28; CDR3 protein: CASSSTASLVFEAFF; CDR3 DNA: TGTGCCAGCAGTTCGACAGCCTCCCTAGTGTTTGAAGCTTTCTTT
J gene: TRBJ1-4; clone size: .; D gene: .; V gene: TRBV6-5; CDR3 protein: CASSWGGPTNEKLFF; CDR3 DNA: TGTGCCAGCAGCTGGGGAGGGCCAACTAATGAAAAACTGTTTTTT
J gene: TRBJ2-6; clone size: .; D gene: .; V gene: TRBV15; CDR3 protein: CATSRDLAGLGSGANVLTF; CDR3 DNA: TGTGCCACCAGCAGAGATTTGGCGGGGTTAGGCTCTGGGGCCAACGTCCTGACTTTC
J gene: TRBJ2-7; clone size: .; D gene: TRBD2; V gene: TRBV28; CDR3 protein: CASRPPGGSYEQYF; CDR3 DNA: TGTGCCAGCAGGCCACCGGGAGGCTCCTACGAGCAGTACTTC
J gene: TRBJ2-1; clone size: once; D gene: TRBD1; V gene: TRBV6-5; CDR3 protein: CASSSPGQGFNEQFF; CDR3 DNA: TGTGCCAGCAGTTCCCCGGGACAGGGGTTCAATGAGCAGTTCTTC
J gene: TRBJ2-2; clone size: .; D gene: .; V gene: TRBV19; CDR3 protein: CASSIIGSANTGELFF; CDR3 DNA: TGTGCCAGTAGTATTATCGGGAGCGCGAACACCGGGGAGCTGTTTTTT
J gene: TRBJ1-5; clone size: .; D gene: .; V gene: TRBV15; CDR3 protein: CATSRDRGREQPQHF; CDR3 DNA: TGTGCCACCAGCAGAGATAGGGGGAGGGAACAGCCCCAGCATTTT
J gene: TRBJ2-2; clone size: .; D gene: TRBD2; V gene: TRBV7-2; CDR3 protein: CASSPRTSEWGYTGELFF; CDR3 DNA: TGTGCCAGCAGCCCGAGGACTAGCGAGTGGGGTTACACCGGGGAGCTGTTTTTT
J gene: TRBJ2-7; clone size: .; D gene: .; V gene: TRBV5-6; CDR3 protein: CASRLDNYEQYF; CDR3 DNA: TGTGCCAGCAGACTCGACAACTACGAGCAGTACTTC
J gene: TRBJ1-3; clone size: .; D gene: .; V gene: TRBV7-2; CDR3 protein: CASSLLTGSGNTIYF; CDR3 DNA: TGTGCCAGCAGCTTATTAACAGGCTCTGGAAACACCATATATTTT
J gene: TRBJ2-1; clone size: .; D gene: TRBD2; V gene: TRBV29-1; CDR3 protein: CSALPSGSSYNEQFF; CDR3 DNA: TGCAGCGCCCTACCTAGCGGGAGCTCCTACAATGAGCAGTTCTTC
J gene: TRBJ2-7; clone size: .; D gene: .; V gene: TRBV2; CDR3 protein: CASSEGTLVVYEQYF; CDR3 DNA: TGTGCCAGCAGTGAGGGCACCTTGGTGGTGTACGAGCAGTACTTC
J gene: TRBJ2-3; clone size: .; D gene: TRBD2; V gene: TRBV7-3; CDR3 protein: CASSPLAGVTDTQYF; CDR3 DNA: TGTGCCAGCAGCCCACTAGCGGGGGTCACAGATACGCAGTATTTT
J gene: TRBJ1-3; clone size: .; D gene: .; V gene: TRBV4-3; CDR3 protein: CASSQRGGNTIYF; CDR3 DNA: TGCGCCAGCAGCCAACGCGGGGGAAACACCATATATTTT
J gene: TRBJ1-5; clone size: few; D gene: TRBD1; V gene: TRBV14; CDR3 protein: CASSQRDRASNQPQHF; CDR3 DNA: TGTGCCAGCAGCCAACGTGACAGGGCTAGCAATCAGCCCCAGCATTTT
J gene: TRBJ1-5; clone size: once; D gene: .; V gene: TRBV19; CDR3 protein: CASSINGQFNQPQHF; CDR3 DNA: TGTGCCAGTAGTATTAATGGACAGTTTAATCAGCCCCAGCATTTT
J gene: TRBJ1-5; clone size: .; D gene: TRBD1; V gene: TRBV2; CDR3 protein: CASSESAGQGQPQHF; CDR3 DNA: TGTGCCAGCAGTGAATCCGCGGGACAGGGACAGCCCCAGCATTTT
J gene: TRBJ1-1; clone size: few; D gene: TRBD1; V gene: TRBV2; CDR3 protein: CASSALTGGGTEAFF; CDR3 DNA: TGTGCCAGCAGTGCCTTAACAGGGGGCGGCACTGAAGCTTTCTTT
J gene: TRBJ1-2; clone size: once; D gene: .; V gene: TRBV13; CDR3 protein: CASSLGSSGYTF; CDR3 DNA: TGTGCCAGCAGCTTAGGGTCTAGCGGCTACACCTTC
J gene: TRBJ1-1; clone size: .; D gene: .; V gene: TRBV2; CDR3 protein: CASSEAWPRSLEAFF; CDR3 DNA: TGTGCCAGCAGTGAAGCATGGCCCAGGTCACTCGAGGCTTTCTTT
J gene: TRBJ1-2; clone size: .; D gene: TRBD1; V gene: TRBV18; CDR3 protein: CASSATGTEAWGYTF; CDR3 DNA: TGTGCCAGCTCAGCCACCGGGACAGAGGCATGGGGCTACACCTTC
J gene: TRBJ1-2; clone size: few; D gene: .; V gene: TRBV5-1; CDR3 protein: CASSLDRATYGYTF; CDR3 DNA: TGCGCCAGCAGCTTGGACAGGGCGACCTATGGCTACACCTTC
J gene: TRBJ1-5; clone size: .; D gene: .; V gene: TRBV29-1; CDR3 protein: CSVQGFDQPQHF; CDR3 DNA: TGCAGCGTACAGGGTTTTGATCAGCCCCAGCATTTT
J gene: TRBJ2-7; clone size: .; D gene: TRBD1; V gene: TRBV3-1/TRBV3-2; CDR3 protein: CASSQDGDRGQYF; CDR3 DNA: TGTGCCAGCAGCCAAGATGGGGACAGGGGCCAGTACTTC
J gene: TRBJ2-7; clone size: .; D gene: .; V gene: TRBV5-8; CDR3 protein: CASSLKSYSYEQYF; CDR3 DNA: TGTGCCAGCAGCTTAAAATCCTACTCCTACGAGCAGTACTTC
J gene: TRBJ1-6; clone size: few; D gene: .; V gene: TRBV28; CDR3 protein: CASSFRGSGSSPLHF; CDR3 DNA: TGTGCCAGCAGTTTCCGCGGATCGGGGAGTTCACCCCTCCACTTT
J gene: TRBJ2-1; clone size: once; D gene: .; V gene: TRBV3-1/TRBV3-2; CDR3 protein: CASSQDSLSSYNEQFF; CDR3 DNA: TGTGCCAGCAGCCAAGATTCCCTGAGCTCCTACAATGAGCAGTTCTTC
J gene: TRBJ2-1; clone size: .; D gene: TRBD2; V gene: TRBV24-1; CDR3 protein: CATSGRAGRSSYNEQFF; CDR3 DNA: TGTGCCACCAGTGGGAGAGCGGGGCGTAGCTCCTACAATGAGCAGTTCTTC
J gene: TRBJ2-5; clone size: .; D gene: .; V gene: TRBV10-3; CDR3 protein: CAISESFGRDQETQYF; CDR3 DNA: TGTGCCATCAGTGAGTCCTTCGGCAGGGACCAAGAGACCCAGTACTTC
J gene: TRBJ1-6; clone size: .; D gene: .; V gene: TRBV11-3; CDR3 protein: CASSQTGLHSPLHF; CDR3 DNA: TGTGCCAGCAGCCAGACGGGTTTACATTCACCCCTCCACTTT
J gene: TRBJ2-5; clone size: .; D gene: .; V gene: TRBV7-3; CDR3 protein: CASSLGGAPQETQYF; CDR3 DNA: TGTGCCAGCAGCTTAGGGGGGGCACCTCAAGAGACCCAGTACTTC
J gene: TRBJ2-5; clone size: .; D gene: TRBD1; V gene: TRBV5-4; CDR3 protein: CASSFRDRGKHQETQYF; CDR3 DNA: TGTGCCAGCAGCTTCCGGGACAGGGGCAAACACCAAGAGACCCAGTACTTC
J gene: TRBJ1-1; clone size: .; D gene: .; V gene: TRBV29-1; CDR3 protein: CTTMGGPTNTEAFF; CDR3 DNA: TGCACCACTATGGGGGGGCCCACGAACACTGAAGCTTTCTTT
J gene: TRBJ1-6; clone size: .; D gene: TRBD1; V gene: TRBV29-1; CDR3 protein: CSVRDRGLFSPLHF; CDR3 DNA: TGCAGCGTCCGGGACAGGGGGCTATTTTCACCCCTCCACTTT
J gene: TRBJ2-1; clone size: .; D gene: TRBD1; V gene: TRBV5-4; CDR3 protein: CASSRQGARIHPFF; CDR3 DNA: TGTGCCAGCAGCCGTCAGGGGGCCCGAATCCATCCGTTCTTC
J gene: TRBJ2-3; clone size: .; D gene: .; V gene: TRBV6-6; CDR3 protein: CASSPHTDTQYF; CDR3 DNA: TGTGCCAGCAGTCCACACACAGATACGCAGTATTTT
J gene: TRBJ2-1; clone size: .; D gene: TRBD2; V gene: TRBV19; CDR3 protein: CASSIGGLAGVPFF; CDR3 DNA: TGTGCCAGTAGTATTGGGGGACTAGCGGGAGTTCCGTTCTTC
J gene: TRBJ1-1; clone size: .; D gene: .; V gene: TRBV5-1; CDR3 protein: CASSLEGDEAFF; CDR3 DNA: TGCGCCAGCAGCTTGGAGGGGGATGAAGCTTTCTTT
J gene: TRBJ2-5; clone size: .; D gene: .; V gene: TRBV27; CDR3 protein: CASSLSWTQRGETQYF; CDR3 DNA: TGTGCCAGCAGTTTATCGTGGACGCAAAGGGGGGAGACCCAGTACTTC
J gene: TRBJ2-1; clone size: .; D gene: TRBD1; V gene: TRBV28; CDR3 protein: CASSSWTGINEQFF; CDR3 DNA: TGTGCCAGCAGTTCCTGGACAGGGATAAATGAGCAGTTCTTC
J gene: TRBJ1-2; clone size: .; D gene: .; V gene: TRBV28; CDR3 protein: CASSFLDRTSDGYTF; CDR3 DNA: TGTGCCAGCAGTTTTCTGGACAGAACCTCGGATGGCTACACCTTC
J gene: TRBJ1-6; clone size: .; D gene: .; V gene: TRBV12-3/TRBV12-4; CDR3 protein: CASSLRDSPLHF; CDR3 DNA: TGTGCCAGCAGTTTAAGAGATTCACCCCTCCACTTT
J gene: TRBJ1-4; clone size: once; D gene: .; V gene: TRBV9; CDR3 protein: CASSVETATNEKLFF; CDR3 DNA: TGTGCCAGCAGCGTAGAGACAGCAACTAATGAAAAACTGTTTTTT
J gene: TRBJ2-7; clone size: .; D gene: .; V gene: TRBV2; CDR3 protein: CASSGEHEQYF; CDR3 DNA: TGTGCCAGCAGTGGAGAGCACGAGCAGTACTTC
J gene: TRBJ2-1; clone size: .; D gene: .; V gene: TRBV10-1; CDR3 protein: CASSYRRGEQFF; CDR3 DNA: TGCGCCAGCAGTTACAGGAGGGGTGAGCAGTTCTTC
J gene: TRBJ1-1; clone size: .; D gene: .; V gene: TRBV18; CDR3 protein: CASSPIDRMNTEAFF; CDR3 DNA: TGTGCCAGCTCACCGATCGACAGAATGAACACTGAAGCTTTCTTT
J gene: TRBJ2-2; clone size: few; D gene: .; V gene: TRBV6-2/TRBV6-3; CDR3 protein: CASSYSTGTGELFF; CDR3 DNA: TGTGCCAGCAGTTACTCAACAGGTACCGGGGAGCTGTTTTTT
J gene: TRBJ2-5; clone size: .; D gene: TRBD2; V gene: TRBV9; CDR3 protein: CASSIAGGVKETQYF; CDR3 DNA: TGTGCCAGCAGCATCGCGGGGGGGGTGAAAGAGACCCAGTACTTC
J gene: TRBJ1-1; clone size: .; D gene: .; V gene: TRBV19; CDR3 protein: CASSKQGTEAFF; CDR3 DNA: TGTGCCAGTAGTAAGCAGGGGACTGAAGCTTTCTTT
J gene: TRBJ2-6; clone size: .; D gene: TRBD1; V gene: TRBV5-1; CDR3 protein: CASSYRDRGTGANVLTF; CDR3 DNA: TGCGCCAGCAGCTACCGGGACAGGGGTACTGGGGCCAACGTCCTGACTTTC
J gene: TRBJ2-3; clone size: .; D gene: TRBD2; V gene: TRBV19; CDR3 protein: CASKRGGLADTQYF; CDR3 DNA: TGTGCCAGCAAGCGGGGGGGCCTTGCAGATACGCAGTATTTT
J gene: TRBJ2-1; clone size: .; D gene: .; V gene: TRBV30; CDR3 protein: CAWSAVKGTFYNEQFF; CDR3 DNA: TGTGCCTGGAGTGCCGTAAAGGGGACTTTCTACAATGAGCAGTTCTTC